This T cell receptor beta chain was retrieved from a study of blood T cell repertoires in COVID-19. Study-level information: From T cells, B-cell-depleted T cells, or PBMCs came the material, which was cDNA or gDNA.

Sequenced by immunoSEQ multiplex PCR; TCRdb stores in-frame clones only, minus some. The sample records roughly 230,000 clones, 70% to 90% being singletons. Participants came from 24 US areas, aged roughly 18 to 95 years. Membership in each cohort depended on participant-reported clinical history. V was trimmed by 4 bases and J by 5 bases, leaving 11 bases between them. CDR1 is LGHDT, CDR2 YNNKEL, per germline (reference sequence). The CDR3 covers 13 residues. The table lists this clone with a count of one. Material for sequencing was PBMCs or T cells enriched from blood (not recorded which). The chain couples TRBV3-1 (or the pseudogene TRBV3-2) to TRBJ1-2, with a weak D call TRBD1 (5 bases). The TCR originated in a woman aged 45-65 years who had been exposed to COVID-19. The CDR3 sequence is CASSPPGRYGYTF. The CDR3 DNA reads as TGTGCCAGCAGCCCTCCAGGGAGGTATGGCTACACCTTC.